This passage covers 12 T cell receptor beta chains from one sample sequenced in a study of blood T cell repertoires in COVID-19. Here immunoSEQ multiplex PCR was the method, and the copy in TCRdb shows in-frame clones only, minus some. Of roughly 39,000 clones in the sample, roughly nine tenths were seen once. The sequenced material came from peripheral blood. These receptors originate from a man aged 30 to 45 with active or convalescent COVID-19.

The CDR3 nucleotides are TGTGCCAGCTCACCGAGAGGGACAGGGAGGGCCACAGATACGCAGTATTTT. It encodes CASSPRGTGRATDTQYF. The chain has TRBV18 and TRBJ2-3; 9 nucleotides agree with TRBD1. Trimming cost V 3 bases and J 2 bases; bases outside gene matches: 9. Germline CDR1 KGHSH, CDR2 LQKENI. CDR3 length equals 17 residues.

The V call is TRBV5-4, the J call TRBJ2-1; 10 positions match TRBD2. This CDR3 spans 15 amino acids. Germline CDR1 SGHNT, CDR2 YYREEE (reference sequence). V was pared by 1 base and J by 8 bases, with 6 bases of the junction left unmatched. CDR3 region: CASSLKRGGSYEQFF. The CDR3 DNA reads TGTGCCAGCAGCTTGAAGCGGGGGGGGAGCTATGAGCAGTTCTTC.

The chain carries TRBV5-1 and TRBJ1-2; maybe TRBD1 (5 bases). The V end was cut by 9 bases, the J end by 5 bases, with 17 bases between. CDR3 length: 13 residues. Germline CDR1 is SGHRS and CDR2 is YFSETQ. CDR3: CATSPAEGYGYTF. As DNA, the CDR3 is TGCGCCACCAGTCCCGCGGAGGGGTATGGCTACACCTTC.

The chain uses TRBV5-6 and TRBJ2-5; the D gene is possibly TRBD1 (6 bases). CDR1 is SGHDT and CDR2 is YYEEEE in the germline V gene. The CDR3 is 14 amino acids. Between the trimmed V and J ends, which lost 1 base and 2 bases, there was a span of 9 bases. The CDR3 nucleotides are TGTGCCAGCAGCTTGACAGGACAGCAAGAGACCCAGTACTTC. This codes for CASSLTGQQETQYF. Using reference TRBV5-6 and TRBJ2-5 for the parts outside the CDR3, the full variable domain is DAGVTQSPTHLIKTRGQQVTLRCSPKSGHDTVSWYQQALGQGPQFIFQYYEEEERQRGNFPDRFSGHQFPNYSSELNVNALLLGDSALYLCASSLTGQQETQYFGPGTRLLVL.

The chain combines TRBV5-1 with TRBJ2-4, with D unclear. Trimming took off 4 bases at V and 4 bases at J, with 15 bases between the two ends. From germline, CDR1 is SGHRS and CDR2 YFSETQ. The CDR3 runs to 15 residues. CDR3 amino acids: CASSNDAGQKNIQYF. CDR3 DNA: TGCGCCAGCAGCAACGACGCAGGTCAAAAAAACATTCAGTACTTC.

The gene calls are TRBV19 and TRBJ1-1; the match to TRBD1 covers 8 bases. Germline V gene sequence: CDR1 LNHDA, CDR2 SQIVND (reference sequence). J lost 4 bases, V lost 7 bases, and 11 bases had no gene match. The CDR3 covers 15 residues. CDR3 DNA: TGTGCCAGTACCGCTAGGACAGGGAAGGGCACTGAAGCTTTCTTT. This translates into CASTARTGKGTEAFF.

The chain couples TRBV21-1 to TRBJ1-1. TRBV21-1 is recorded as a pseudogene. The CDR3 totals 13 residues. DNA of the CDR3: TGTGCCAGCAGCAAAGAGGGGAGGGGTGAAGCTTTCTTT. Residues: CASSKEGRGEAFF.

The chain employs TRBV7-8 and TRBJ2-5; tentative D call: TRBD2 (6 bases). Per the germline V gene, CDR1 is SGHVS and CDR2 is FQNEAQ. The germline V and J ends were trimmed by 5 bases and 2 bases, with 12 bases remaining between them. CDR3 size: 14 residues. The CDR3 loop reads CASSPTRVQETQYF. DNA for the CDR3: TGTGCCAGCAGCCCGACTAGGGTTCAAGAGACCCAGTACTTC.

The CDR3 loop is CASSDSGRAGETQYF. DNA of the CDR3: TGTGCCAGCAGCGATAGCGGGAGGGCTGGGGAGACCCAGTACTTC. The chain combines TRBV9 with TRBJ2-5; TRBD2 matches 11 bases. V was clipped by 3 bases and J by 5 bases; unmatched bases: 6. Per germline, CDR1 SGDLS and CDR2 YYNGEE. This CDR3 has 15 amino acids.

The chain combines TRBV21-1 with TRBJ1-2; the D call in the table, TRBD1, was not verified against the DNA. TRBV21-1 is termed a pseudogene. The CDR3 is 12 amino acids. CDR3 protein: CASLDTNYGYTF. The CDR3 bases are TGTGCCAGCTTGGACACTAACTATGGCTACACCTTC.

The chain couples TRBV6-5 to TRBJ2-1; 11 bases match TRBD1. CDR1 is MNHEY and CDR2 is SVGAGI in the germline V gene. Losses at the gene ends were 6 bases for V and 7 bases for J; bases not matched to a gene: 8. This CDR3 contains 15 residues. The CDR3 DNA reads TGTGCCAGCAGACGAGGGACAGGGGGTTATAATGAGCAGTTCTTC. Protein product: CASRRGTGGYNEQFF.

The rearrangement links TRBV6-4 to TRBJ2-3, with a tentative D call TRBD2 (6 bases). Trimming pared 4 bases from V and 0 bases from J, leaving 8 bases between. The CDR3 contains 14 residues. CDR1 is MRHNA, CDR2 SNTAGT, per germline. CDR3 in DNA: TGTGCCAGCAGTGTAAGCGGGAGCACAGATACGCAGTATTTT. Translation: CASSVSGSTDTQYF.